This TCR beta chain was sequenced during a study of human T cells and chemical hapten exposure. General study findings and limits: In comparison with controls, expanded TCRs gave rise to a significantly larger number of large CDR3 similarity clusters.

This CDR3 comprises 15 residues. Germline V gives CDR1 LNHNV, CDR2 YYDKDF (reference sequence). Regarding time point: pre-sensitization, week 0. Described treatment: therapeutic diphenylcyclopropenone sensitization with weekly scalp DPC. Each CDR3 protein is one row after TCRdb ran MiXCR on the RACE reads. The repertoire has under 400,000 distinct CDR3 sequences, roughly 5% of them found once; the top ten carry roughly 2.6%. Note on this clonotype: Antigen specificity is unknown. This may be a read error, as it is one base from a much larger clone.

This material consisted of whole blood, taken in connection with sensitization to the hapten diphenylcyclopropenone (DPC). The clonotype was recovered from a woman between 45 and 60 years old with alopecia areata. Some clones in this sample may be carry-over from other donors' samples. The chain employs TRBV15 and TRBJ2-2, with D perhaps matching TRBD1 (6 bases). The CDR3 DNA follows: TGTGCCACCAGCAGAGATATGGGGGCGGGTGGGGAGCTGTCTTTT. This encodes CATSRDMGAGGELSF.